These T cell receptor beta chains were read from a single sample in a study of OX40 agonist ivuxolimab in advanced cancers. Using immunoSEQ multiplex PCR, the repertoire was profiled, and TCRdb retains in-frame clones only, with some absent. The sample holds about 60,000 clones; around 83% are singletons and the top ten take approximately 0.64%. The input for sequencing was CD4+ or CD8+ T cells sorted from blood, taken in a trial of the OX40 agonist ivuxolimab. These receptors came from an adult with an advanced solid tumor such as melanoma, head and neck, liver or kidney cancer. Each CDR3 is given with its conserved first and last residue. D genes are given only for firm matches. Clone size is shown for a subset of rows, as once, few, many or a class of expanded clone.

cdr3_aa,cdr3_nt,clone_size,d_call,j_call,v_call
CSAREDYGYTF,TGCAGTGCTAGAGAGGACTATGGCTACACCTTC,-,-,TRBJ1-2,TRBV20-1
CAGRTGGGYTF,TGTGCCGGACGGACAGGGGGGGGCTACACCTTC,-,TRBD1,TRBJ1-2,TRBV19
CSARGYNEQFF,TGCAGCGCCCGGGGGTACAATGAGCAGTTCTTC,-,-,TRBJ2-1,TRBV20-1
CASSTGTSYTGELFF,TGCGCCAGTTCCACCGGGACTAGTTACACCGGGGAGCTGTTTTTT,-,TRBD2,TRBJ2-2,TRBV5-1
CASSQDWGTPPYEQYF,TGTGCCAGCAGCCAAGATTGGGGGACTCCGCCTTACGAGCAGTACTTC,once,-,TRBJ2-7,TRBV4-2
CASSLSSSSETQYF,TGTGCCAGCAGTTTATCAAGCTCCTCAGAGACCCAGTACTTC,once,-,TRBJ2-5,TRBV27
CASSLGLAVYNEQFF,TGTGCCAGCAGCCTGGGACTAGCAGTCTACAATGAGCAGTTCTTC,-,TRBD2,TRBJ2-1,TRBV14
CASSVGVSVADSFNYGYTF,TGTGCCAGCAGCGTAGGAGTCTCTGTCGCGGATAGTTTTAACTATGGCTACACCTTC,-,-,TRBJ1-2,TRBV9
CASSLRGAAGELFF,TGTGCCAGCAGTTTAAGAGGGGCGGCCGGGGAGCTGTTTTTT,-,-,TRBJ2-2,TRBV6-6
CASSTGTGMGGYTF,TGTGCCAGCTCGACCGGGACGGGGATGGGTGGCTACACCTTC,few,-,TRBJ1-2,TRBV18
CASSLQESTEAFF,TGTGCCAGCAGCTTGCAGGAGTCGACTGAAGCTTTCTTT,once,-,TRBJ1-1,TRBV13
CASSPRGAITDTQYF,TGTGCCAGCAGCCCCAGAGGGGCTATCACAGATACGCAGTATTTT,-,-,TRBJ2-3,TRBV11-2
CASSRRVYEQYF,TGTGCCAGCTCACGACGGGTCTACGAGCAGTACTTC,-,-,TRBJ2-7,TRBV18
CASTPTQETQYF,TGTGCCAGCACTCCCACCCAAGAGACCCAGTACTTC,-,-,TRBJ2-5,TRBV6-1
CASSSEGFSGGTEAFF,TGCGCCAGCAGCTCCGAGGGGTTTTCGGGTGGCACTGAAGCTTTCTTT,-,-,TRBJ1-1,TRBV5-1
CASSSGQGARETQYF,TGTGCCAGCAGCTCGGGACAGGGGGCGCGGGAGACCCAGTACTTC,-,TRBD1,TRBJ2-5,TRBV5-8
CASSVTGSGANVLTF,TGCGCCAGCAGCGTGACAGGGTCTGGGGCCAACGTCCTGACTTTC,-,TRBD1,TRBJ2-6,TRBV5-1
CASSLLAGGPREQFF,TGCGCCAGCAGCTTATTAGCGGGGGGGCCGCGGGAGCAGTTCTTC,-,TRBD2,TRBJ2-1,TRBV5-1
CASSADRGLYEQYF,TGTGCCAGCAGTGCGGACAGGGGGCTCTACGAGCAGTACTTC,-,TRBD1,TRBJ2-7,TRBV2
CAWNTGLAGGGETQYF,TGTGCCTGGAATACCGGACTAGCGGGAGGGGGGGAGACCCAGTACTTC,-,TRBD2,TRBJ2-5,TRBV30
CASSHGFGSGGAGGTDTQYF,TGCGCCAGCAGCCACGGCTTCGGTAGCGGGGGGGCCGGGGGCACAGATACGCAGTATTTT,-,TRBD2,TRBJ2-3,TRBV5-1
CASKGYIGSGFKYEQYF,TGTGCCAGTAAAGGGTATATAGGCTCGGGATTTAAATACGAGCAGTACTTC,once,-,TRBJ2-7,TRBV19
CAIALGDEQFF,TGTGCCATTGCCCTAGGGGATGAGCAGTTCTTC,-,-,TRBJ2-1,TRBV10-3
CASSQVPGAGTEAFF,TGCGCCAGCAGCCAAGTCCCAGGGGCGGGGACTGAAGCTTTCTTT,-,-,TRBJ1-1,TRBV4-1
CASSLLGIGNEQFF,TGTGCCAGCAGTTTATTAGGGATTGGCAATGAGCAGTTCTTC,-,-,TRBJ2-1,TRBV27
CASSLAVGLGEQYF,TGCGCCAGCAGCTTGGCGGTAGGCTTGGGCGAGCAGTACTTC,-,-,TRBJ2-7,TRBV5-1
CASSERGLGGQPQHF,TGTGCCAGCAGTGAACGTGGGCTAGGAGGTCAGCCCCAGCATTTT,few,-,TRBJ1-5,TRBV6-1
CATTIWDRLGKQYF,TGTGCCACCACGATCTGGGACAGGTTAGGGAAGCAGTACTTC,-,TRBD1,TRBJ2-7,TRBV5-4
CASSVGIRHTEAFF,TGTGCCAGCAGCGTCGGCATCAGGCACACTGAAGCTTTCTTT,few,-,TRBJ1-1,TRBV9
CASATPGQGYTKPQHF,TGTGCCAGTGCCACTCCGGGACAGGGGTACACCAAGCCCCAGCATTTT,-,TRBD1,TRBJ1-5,TRBV19
CASTLSGTGREKLFF,TGTGCCAGCACGCTCTCCGGGACAGGACGCGAAAAACTGTTTTTT,-,TRBD1,TRBJ1-4,TRBV25-1
CASSLFSTPVGNEQFF,TGTGCCAGCAGCTTATTTTCGACACCAGTGGGTAATGAGCAGTTCTTC,-,-,TRBJ2-1,TRBV7-2
CASSLALELDKTQFF,TGTGCCAGCAGCTTAGCGTTAGAACTTGACAAGACGCAGTTCTTC,-,-,TRBJ2-1,TRBV7-9
CASSSRSHMAGANVLTF,TGTGCCAGCAGCTCCCGAAGCCATATGGCTGGGGCCAACGTCCTGACTTTC,-,-,TRBJ2-6,TRBV7-9
CASKGRNYEQYF,TGTGCCAGCAAGGGACGGAACTACGAGCAGTACTTC,-,-,TRBJ2-7,TRBV2
CASSVWTEHGDEQYF,TGTGCCAGCAGTGTGTGGACAGAGCACGGAGACGAGCAGTACTTC,-,-,TRBJ2-7,TRBV2
CAWRGQSGANVLTF,TGTGCCTGGAGGGGACAATCTGGGGCCAACGTCCTGACTTTC,few,-,TRBJ2-6,TRBV30
CASSQGGASTDTQYF,TGTGCCAGCAGCCAAGGGGGGGCCAGCACAGATACGCAGTATTTT,-,-,TRBJ2-3,TRBV9
CASSPSGGTGELFF,TGTGCCAGCTCACCTTCCGGAGGGACCGGGGAGCTGTTTTTT,-,-,TRBJ2-2,TRBV18
CASSIVGTRGYNEQFF,TGTGCCAGTAGTATAGTCGGGACAAGGGGGTACAATGAGCAGTTCTTC,-,-,TRBJ2-1,TRBV19
CASSSRVLGTDTQYF,TGCGCCAGCAGCTCCAGGGTTCTCGGCACAGATACGCAGTATTTT,-,-,TRBJ2-3,TRBV5-1